Reported below is one TCR beta chain. This record comes from a study of cytomegalovirus exposure and HLA in healthy donors. PCR involved 60 Vbeta and 13 Jbeta primers. The protocol was immunoSEQ multiplex PCR, while the TCRdb copy is restricted to in-frame clones and leaves out a portion. Among 150,000 to 200,000 clones, around 80% were seen once, and the ten largest hold 0.9% to 1.2%. The CDR3 extends over 13 amino acids. In germline, CDR1 is SGHTA, CDR2 FQGNSA. Between the trimmed V and J ends, which lost 9 bases and 0 bases, there was a span of 9 bases. The clonotype comes from a woman between 35 and 50 years old in good health and CMV-seronegative. The chain combines TRBV7-2 with TRBJ2-1; maybe TRBD1 (5 bases). Sequencing was done on a sample of PBMCs. CDR3 bases: TGTGCCAGTCACCAGGGCTCCTACAATGAGCAGTTCTTC. Its protein product is CASHQGSYNEQFF.